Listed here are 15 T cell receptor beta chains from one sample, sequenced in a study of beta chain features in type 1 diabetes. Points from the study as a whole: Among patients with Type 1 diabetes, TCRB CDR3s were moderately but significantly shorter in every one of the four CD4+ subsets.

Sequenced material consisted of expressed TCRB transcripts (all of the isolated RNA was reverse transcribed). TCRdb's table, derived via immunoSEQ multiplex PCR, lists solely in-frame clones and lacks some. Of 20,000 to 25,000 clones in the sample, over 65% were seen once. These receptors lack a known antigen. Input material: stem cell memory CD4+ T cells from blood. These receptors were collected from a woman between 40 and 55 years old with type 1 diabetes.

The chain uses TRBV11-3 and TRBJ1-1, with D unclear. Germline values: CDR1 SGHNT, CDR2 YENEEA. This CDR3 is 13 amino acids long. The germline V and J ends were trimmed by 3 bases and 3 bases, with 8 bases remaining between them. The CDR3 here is CASSFYGDTEAFF. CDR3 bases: TGTGCCAGCAGCTTTTACGGGGACACTGAAGCTTTCTTT.

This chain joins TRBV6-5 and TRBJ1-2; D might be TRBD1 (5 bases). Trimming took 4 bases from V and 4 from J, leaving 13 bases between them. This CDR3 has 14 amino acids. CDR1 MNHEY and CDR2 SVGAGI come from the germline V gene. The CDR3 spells CASSSLLGGYGYTF. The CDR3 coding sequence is TGTGCCAGCAGTTCACTTTTGGGGGGCTATGGCTACACCTTC.

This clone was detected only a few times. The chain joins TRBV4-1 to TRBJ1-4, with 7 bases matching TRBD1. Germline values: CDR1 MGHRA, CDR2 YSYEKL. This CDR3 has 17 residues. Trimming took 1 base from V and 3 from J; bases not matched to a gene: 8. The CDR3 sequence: CASSQAPPRGANEKLFF. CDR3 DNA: TGCGCCAGCAGCCAAGCCCCCCCCAGGGGGGCTAATGAAAAACTGTTTTTT.

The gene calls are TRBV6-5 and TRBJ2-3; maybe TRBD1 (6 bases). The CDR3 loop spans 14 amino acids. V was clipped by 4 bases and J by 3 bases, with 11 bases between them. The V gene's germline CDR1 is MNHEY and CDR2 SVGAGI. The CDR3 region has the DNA TGTGCCAGCAGTTCCGGGACAAGGACAGATACGCAGTATTTT. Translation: CASSSGTRTDTQYF.

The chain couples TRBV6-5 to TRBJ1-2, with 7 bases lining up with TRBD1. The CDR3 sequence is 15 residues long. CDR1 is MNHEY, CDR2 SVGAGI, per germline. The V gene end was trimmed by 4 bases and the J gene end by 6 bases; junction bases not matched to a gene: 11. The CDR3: CASSSPGGRRDGYTF. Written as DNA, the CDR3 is TGTGCCAGCAGTTCCCCAGGGGGGCGCCGGGATGGCTACACCTTC.

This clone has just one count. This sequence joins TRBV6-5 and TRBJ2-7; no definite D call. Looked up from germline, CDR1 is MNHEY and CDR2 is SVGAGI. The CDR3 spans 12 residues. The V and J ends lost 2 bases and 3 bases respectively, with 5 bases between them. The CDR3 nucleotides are TGTGCCAGCAGTTACGGCAACTACGAGCAGTACTTC. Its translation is CASSYGNYEQYF.

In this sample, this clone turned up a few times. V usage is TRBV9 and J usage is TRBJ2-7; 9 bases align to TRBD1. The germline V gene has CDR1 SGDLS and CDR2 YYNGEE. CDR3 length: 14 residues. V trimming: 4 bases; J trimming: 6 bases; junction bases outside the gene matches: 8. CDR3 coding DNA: TGTGCCAGCAGCCAGAGGGACAGGGAAGGCGAGCAGTACTTC. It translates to CASSQRDREGEQYF.

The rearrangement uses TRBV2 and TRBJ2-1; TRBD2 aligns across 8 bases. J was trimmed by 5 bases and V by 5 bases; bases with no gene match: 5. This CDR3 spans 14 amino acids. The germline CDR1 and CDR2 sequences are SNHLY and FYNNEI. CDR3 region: CASSLRGGNNEQFF. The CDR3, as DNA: TGTGCCAGCAGTTTACGGGGGGGCAACAATGAGCAGTTCTTC. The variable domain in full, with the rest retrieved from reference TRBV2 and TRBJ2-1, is EPEVTQTPSHQVTQMGQEVILRCVPISNHLYFYWYRQILGQKVEFLVSFYNNEISEKSEIFDDQFSVERPDGSNFTLKIRSTKLEDSAMYFCASSLRGGNNEQFFGPGTRLTVL.

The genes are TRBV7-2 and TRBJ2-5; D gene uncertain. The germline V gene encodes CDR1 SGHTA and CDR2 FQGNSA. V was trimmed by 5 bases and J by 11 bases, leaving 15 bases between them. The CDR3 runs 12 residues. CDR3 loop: CASSPRPPEQYF. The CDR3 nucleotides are TGTGCCAGCAGCCCCCGTCCCCCGGAGCAGTACTTC.

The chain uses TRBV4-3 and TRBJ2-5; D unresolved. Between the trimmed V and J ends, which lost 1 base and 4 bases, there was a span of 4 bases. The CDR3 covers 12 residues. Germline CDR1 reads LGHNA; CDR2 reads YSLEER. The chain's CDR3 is CASSQVIETQYF. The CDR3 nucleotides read TGCGCCAGCAGCCAAGTCATAGAGACCCAGTACTTC.

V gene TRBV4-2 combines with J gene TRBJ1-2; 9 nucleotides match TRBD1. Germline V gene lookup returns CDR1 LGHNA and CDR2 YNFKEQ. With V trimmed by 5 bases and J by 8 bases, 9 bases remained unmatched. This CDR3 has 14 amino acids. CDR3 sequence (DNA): TGTGCCAGCAGCATACAGGGGGCGCAGGGGGGCTACACCTTC. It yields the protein CASSIQGAQGGYTF.

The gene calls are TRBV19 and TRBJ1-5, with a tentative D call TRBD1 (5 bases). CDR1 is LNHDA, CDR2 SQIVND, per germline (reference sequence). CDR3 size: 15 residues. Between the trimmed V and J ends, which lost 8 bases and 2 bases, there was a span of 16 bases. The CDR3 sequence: CASQHTGQGNQPQHF. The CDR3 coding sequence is TGTGCCAGTCAACACACAGGTCAGGGCAATCAGCCCCAGCATTTT.

CDR3 DNA: TGTGCCAGCAACACAGGGGACTATGGCTACACCTTC. Its translation: CASNTGDYGYTF. The genes are TRBV25-1 and TRBJ1-2; 7 bases align to TRBD1. This CDR3 contains 12 residues. The germline V gene has CDR1 MGHDK and CDR2 SYGVNS. Unmatched junction bases numbered 2, after V lost 7 bases and J lost 3 bases.

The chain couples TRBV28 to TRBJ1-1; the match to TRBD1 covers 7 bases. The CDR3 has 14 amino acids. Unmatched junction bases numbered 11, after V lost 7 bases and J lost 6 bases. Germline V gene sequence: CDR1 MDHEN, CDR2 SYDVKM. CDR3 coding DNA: TGTGCCAGCACCAGACAGGGTCAGATCCCTGAAGCTTTCTTT. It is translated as CASTRQGQIPEAFF.

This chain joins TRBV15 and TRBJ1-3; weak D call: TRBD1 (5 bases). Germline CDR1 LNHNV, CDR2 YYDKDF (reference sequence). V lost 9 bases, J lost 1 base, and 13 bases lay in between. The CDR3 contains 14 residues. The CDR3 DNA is TGTGCCACAGCAAGGGGTGGTTCTGGAAACACCATATATTTT. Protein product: CATARGGSGNTIYF.